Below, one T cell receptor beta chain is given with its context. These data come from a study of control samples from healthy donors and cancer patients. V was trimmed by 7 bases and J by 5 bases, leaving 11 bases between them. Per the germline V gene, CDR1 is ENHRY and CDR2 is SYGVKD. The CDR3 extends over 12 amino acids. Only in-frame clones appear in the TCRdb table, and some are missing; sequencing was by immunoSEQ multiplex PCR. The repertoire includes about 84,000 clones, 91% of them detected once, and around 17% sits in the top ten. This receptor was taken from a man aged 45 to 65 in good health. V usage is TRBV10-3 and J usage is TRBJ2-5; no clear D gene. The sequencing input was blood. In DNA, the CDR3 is TGTGCCATCAAGGCCGCTGGGGAGACCCAGTACTTC. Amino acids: CAIKAAGETQYF.